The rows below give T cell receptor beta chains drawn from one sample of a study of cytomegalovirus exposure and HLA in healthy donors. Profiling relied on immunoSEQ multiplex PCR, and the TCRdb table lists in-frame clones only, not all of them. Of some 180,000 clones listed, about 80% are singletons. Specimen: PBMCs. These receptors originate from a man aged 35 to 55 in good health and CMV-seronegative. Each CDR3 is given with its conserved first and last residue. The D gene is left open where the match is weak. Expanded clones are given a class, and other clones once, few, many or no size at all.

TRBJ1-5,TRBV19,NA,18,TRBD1,CASSHGQGVSRGNQPQHF,TGTGCCAGTAGTCACGGACAGGGCGTTAGTAGGGGCAATCAGCCCCAGCATTTT
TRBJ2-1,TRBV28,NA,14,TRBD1,CASITGGLYNEQFF,TGTGCCAGCATCACAGGGGGCCTATACAATGAGCAGTTCTTC
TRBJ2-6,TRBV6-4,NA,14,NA,CASSDTSGANVLTF,TGTGCCAGCAGTGATACATCCGGGGCCAACGTCCTGACTTTC
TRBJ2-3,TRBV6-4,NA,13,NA,CASSPRSLDTQYF,TGTGCCAGCAGTCCGCGGAGTCTAGATACGCAGTATTTT
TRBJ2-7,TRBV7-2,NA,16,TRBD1,CASSLGPGQGFNEQYF,TGTGCCAGCAGCTTAGGACCGGGACAGGGCTTCAACGAGCAGTACTTC
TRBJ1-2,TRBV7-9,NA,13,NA,CASQPNRNYGYTF,TGTGCCAGTCAACCTAACAGAAACTATGGCTACACCTTC
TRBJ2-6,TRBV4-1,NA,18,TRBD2,CASSQEPGGAAGANVLTF,TGCGCCAGCAGCCAAGAGCCCGGGGGGGCGGCTGGGGCCAACGTCCTGACTTTC
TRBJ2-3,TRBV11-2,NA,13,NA,CASSFSSADTQYF,TGTGCCAGCAGCTTTAGCAGCGCAGATACGCAGTATTTT
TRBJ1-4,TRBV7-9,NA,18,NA,CASSLHKGTTNPNEKLFF,TGTGCCAGCAGCCTACACAAGGGGACAACTAACCCGAATGAAAAACTGTTTTTT
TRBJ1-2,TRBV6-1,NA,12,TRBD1,CASRPHRGGYTF,TGTGCCAGCAGGCCCCACAGGGGTGGCTACACCTTC
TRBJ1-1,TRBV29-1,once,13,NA,CSVEEGGLTEAFF,TGCAGCGTTGAAGAGGGGGGGCTCACTGAAGCTTTCTTT
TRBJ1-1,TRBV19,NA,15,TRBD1,CASSIQGASNTEAFF,TGTGCCAGTAGTATACAGGGGGCCTCGAACACTGAAGCTTTCTTT
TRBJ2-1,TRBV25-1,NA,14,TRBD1,CASSETGGENEQFF,TGTGCCAGCAGTGAGACAGGGGGGGAAAATGAGCAGTTCTTC
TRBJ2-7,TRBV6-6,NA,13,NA,CASSYSPGNEQYF,TGTGCCAGCAGTTACTCCCCAGGGAACGAGCAGTACTTC